Listed here is a single T cell receptor (beta chain). The antigen is undetermined. The data are from a study of T cell repertoires in cytomegalovirus infection. The study's findings and limits: Cumulative public TCR beta family frequency identified CMV carriers with the relevant HLA.

TCRdb fed the reads into MiXCR, producing one record per CDR3 protein. The sample yields 200,000 to 250,000 distinct CDR3 sequences, around two fifths seen once. In germline, CDR1 is MNHEY, CDR2 SVGAGI. This CDR3 spans 14 amino acids. V was shortened by 2 bases and J by 4 bases, with 11 bases between the two germline ends. The source of this sequence is a human donor in good health (CMV status not recorded). Some clones in this sample may be carry-over from other donors' samples. Sample: CD8+ T cells from cultured PBMCs, taken from culture after CMV antigen stimulation. J is TRBJ1-1 and V is TRBV6-5, with D perhaps TRBD1 (5 bases). CDR3 loop: CASSYREQATEAFF. CDR3 DNA sequence: TGTGCCAGCAGTTACCGGGAACAGGCCACTGAAGCTTTCTTT.